The 5 T cell receptor beta chains listed next were all sequenced from one sample in a study of T cell changes during pregnancy in multiple sclerosis. Only in-frame clones appear in the TCRdb table, and some are missing; sequencing was by immunoSEQ multiplex PCR. Seen here are tens of thousands of clones, about nine tenths observed once, and the top ten hold approximately 1.4%. The sequences come from peripheral blood, collected after pregnancy. The receptors were gathered from a female donor in good health, enrolled as a control in a pregnancy study.

This clone occurred once. The rearrangement uses TRBV7-3 and TRBJ1-2; D unclear. V was clipped by 7 bases and J by 8 bases, with 26 bases between them. The germline V gene encodes CDR1 SGHTA and CDR2 FQGTGA. The CDR3 has 16 amino acids. The CDR3 DNA is TGTGCCAGCACCCCAGTCTCAAACGGTGCCTCGGGGGGCTACACCTTC. Amino acids: CASTPVSNGASGGYTF.

The gene calls are TRBV9 and TRBJ1-3; D is unresolved. There are 13 residues in the CDR3. CDR1 is SGDLS, CDR2 YYNGEE, per germline. V lost 0 bases and J lost 6, with 7 bases in between. The CDR3, as DNA: TGTGCCAGCAGCGTAGGATCGGTAAACACCATATATTTT. This gives the protein CASSVGSVNTIYF.

This clone was detected only once. This chain links TRBV6-5 with TRBJ1-2; 8 bases are a match to TRBD1. J lost 3 bases, V lost 5 bases, and 2 bases had no gene match. The CDR3 consists of 13 residues. Germline lookup yields CDR1 MNHEY and CDR2 SVGAGI. CDR3 nucleotides: TGTGCCAGCAGTGGACAGGGCCACTATGGCTACACCTTC. Translated, it gives CASSGQGHYGYTF.

V and J are TRBV6-5 and TRBJ1-3; 7 bases map to TRBD1. The CDR3 is 16 amino acids. Germline lookup yields CDR1 MNHEY and CDR2 SVGAGI. J gave up 4 bases and V 0 bases, and 6 bases lay outside the gene matches. In DNA, the CDR3 is TGTGCCAGCAGTTACTCAGACAGGGCTACAGGAAACACCATATATTTT. This codes for CASSYSDRATGNTIYF.

The chain combines TRBV2 with TRBJ2-3, with D uncertain. The CDR3 has 15 residues. V lost 4 bases and J 6 bases, leaving 17 bases between the germline ends. Germline-derived CDR1 and CDR2 are SNHLY and FYNNEI. The CDR3 region has the DNA TGTGCCAGCAGTGGTGTAGCTAAGGTCGTCGATACGCAGTATTTT. Protein sequence: CASSGVAKVVDTQYF.